These T cell receptor beta chains were read from a single sample in a study of PD-1 blockade in classical Hodgkin lymphoma. TCRdb's table, derived via immunoSEQ multiplex PCR, lists solely in-frame clones and lacks some. The table records tens of thousands of clones, approximately 90% of them present only once. Specimen: peripheral blood mononuclear cells (PBMCs), collected before the fourth cycle of nivolumab. Every receptor here comes from a human donor with classical Hodgkin lymphoma. CDR3s include the opening cysteine and the closing phenylalanine or tryptophan.

V gene: TRBV6-6; CDR3 length: 12; CDR3 protein: CASSSSRDEQYF
V gene: TRBV6-1; CDR3 length: 15; CDR3 protein: CASSEVVKGANEQFF
V gene: TRBV5-1; CDR3 length: 14; CDR3 protein: CASSWGTPGEKLFF
V gene: TRBV7-8; CDR3 length: 18; CDR3 protein: CASSLAATPKISGNTIYF
V gene: TRBV6-5; CDR3 length: 16; CDR3 protein: CASSYWGSADTDTQYF
V gene: TRBV5-1; CDR3 length: 15; CDR3 protein: CASSPAGGAGETQYF
V gene: TRBV5-8; CDR3 length: 15; CDR3 protein: CASSLGMAANYGYTF
V gene: TRBV5-1; CDR3 length: 15; CDR3 protein: CASSLHREGVEKLFF
V gene: TRBV7-8; CDR3 length: 13; CDR3 protein: CASSFREGVEAFF
V gene: TRBV7-2; CDR3 length: 14; CDR3 protein: CASSLDRGYYEQYF
V gene: TRBV7-3; CDR3 length: 13; CDR3 protein: CASSSTGADTQYF
V gene: TRBV5-1; CDR3 length: 13; CDR3 protein: CASSLQGTYEQYF
V gene: TRBV5-1; CDR3 length: 17; CDR3 protein: CASSLRGASGVPDTQYF
V gene: TRBV5-1; CDR3 length: 14; CDR3 protein: CASSLAPPSNGYTF
V gene: TRBV10-2; CDR3 length: 12; CDR3 protein: CASSEIEQPQHF
V gene: TRBV7-9; CDR3 length: 16; CDR3 protein: CASSLPRGMNTGELFF
V gene: TRBV29-1; CDR3 length: 12; CDR3 protein: CSVVQGVYGYTF
V gene: TRBV28; CDR3 length: 14; CDR3 protein: CASRLAGGANIQYF
V gene: TRBV7-3; CDR3 length: 15; CDR3 protein: CASSLTAANTGELFF
V gene: TRBV27; CDR3 length: 14; CDR3 protein: CASSLGTGASKEYF
V gene: TRBV29-1; CDR3 length: 13; CDR3 protein: CSVEDQGPNGYTF
V gene: TRBV30; CDR3 length: 14; CDR3 protein: CAWSHGRTNYGYTF
V gene: TRBV5-1; CDR3 length: 15; CDR3 protein: CASSTTGGSSYGYTF
V gene: TRBV6-5; CDR3 length: 15; CDR3 protein: CASSPAGTGFTEAFF
V gene: TRBV27; CDR3 length: 14; CDR3 protein: CASKMISGANVLTF
V gene: TRBV5-1; CDR3 length: 13; CDR3 protein: CASSLQDGAEAFF
V gene: TRBV7-9; CDR3 length: 15; CDR3 protein: CASSLEGGFDEKLFF
V gene: TRBV5-1; CDR3 length: 14; CDR3 protein: CASSLEVMNTEAFF
V gene: TRBV28; CDR3 length: 16; CDR3 protein: CATHPGGLIGQYEQYF
V gene: TRBV9; CDR3 length: 17; CDR3 protein: CASSVRESQIDTGELFF
V gene: TRBV9; CDR3 length: 14; CDR3 protein: CASSVTGQGMGYTF
V gene: TRBV5-1; CDR3 length: 13; CDR3 protein: CASSKRGDGELFF
V gene: TRBV6-1; CDR3 length: 16; CDR3 protein: CASSEGTSARRNTIYF